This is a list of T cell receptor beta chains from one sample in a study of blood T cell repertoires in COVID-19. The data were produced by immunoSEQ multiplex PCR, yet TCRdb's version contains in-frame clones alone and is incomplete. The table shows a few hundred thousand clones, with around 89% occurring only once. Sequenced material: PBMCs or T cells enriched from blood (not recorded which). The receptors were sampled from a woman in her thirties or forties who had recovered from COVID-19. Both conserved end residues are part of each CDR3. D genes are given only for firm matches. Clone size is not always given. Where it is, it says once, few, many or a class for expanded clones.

CDR3aa: CASSSTAGSGELFF
CDR3nt: TGTGCCAGCAGCTCCACCGCGGGCTCCGGGGAGCTGTTTTTT
j_gene: TRBJ2-2
abundance: .
v_gene: TRBV11-3
d_gene: .

CDR3aa: CASSPRGFIYEQYF
CDR3nt: TGTGCCAGCAGTCCGAGGGGGTTTATCTACGAGCAGTACTTC
j_gene: TRBJ2-7
abundance: .
v_gene: TRBV2
d_gene: .

CDR3aa: CASSPGSQGSPLHF
CDR3nt: TGCGCCAGCAGCCCCGGTTCCCAGGGTTCACCCCTCCACTTT
j_gene: TRBJ1-6
abundance: .
v_gene: TRBV5-1
d_gene: .

CDR3aa: CASIKGQGLEQYF
CDR3nt: TGTGCCAGCATTAAGGGCCAGGGCCTCGAGCAGTACTTC
j_gene: TRBJ2-7
abundance: .
v_gene: TRBV28
d_gene: .

CDR3aa: CASSLTGIEQYF
CDR3nt: TGTGCCAGCAGCTTGACAGGGATCGAGCAGTACTTC
j_gene: TRBJ2-7
abundance: few
v_gene: TRBV5-6
d_gene: .

CDR3aa: CASSPAGVDYGYTF
CDR3nt: TGTGCCAGCTCACCGGCGGGGGTCGACTATGGCTACACCTTC
j_gene: TRBJ1-2
abundance: .
v_gene: TRBV18
d_gene: .

CDR3aa: CASSPWGGTLAFF
CDR3nt: TGTGCCAGCAGCCCCTGGGGGGGGACGCTGGCTTTCTTT
j_gene: TRBJ1-1
abundance: .
v_gene: TRBV14
d_gene: .

CDR3aa: CATKASGRNEQFF
CDR3nt: TGTGCCACCAAGGCTAGCGGGAGGAATGAGCAGTTCTTC
j_gene: TRBJ2-1
abundance: .
v_gene: TRBV15
d_gene: TRBD2

CDR3aa: CAWSPGDSGANVLTF
CDR3nt: TGTGCCTGGAGTCCCGGGGACTCTGGGGCCAACGTCCTGACTTTC
j_gene: TRBJ2-6
abundance: .
v_gene: TRBV30
d_gene: .

CDR3aa: CASSVTGDSPLHF
CDR3nt: TGTGCCAGCAGTGTCACAGGGGATTCACCCCTCCACTTT
j_gene: TRBJ1-6
abundance: .
v_gene: TRBV25-1
d_gene: TRBD1

CDR3aa: CASTGLAYNEQFF
CDR3nt: TGTGCCAGCACAGGACTAGCGTACAATGAGCAGTTCTTC
j_gene: TRBJ2-1
abundance: .
v_gene: TRBV2
d_gene: TRBD2

CDR3aa: CASSPGSSGGGRNEQFF
CDR3nt: TGTGCCAGCAGCCCCGGATCTAGCGGGGGTGGTCGCAATGAGCAGTTCTTC
j_gene: TRBJ2-1
abundance: .
v_gene: TRBV9
d_gene: TRBD2

CDR3aa: CASSLSSGRSYEQYF
CDR3nt: TGTGCCAGCAGTTTATCCAGCGGGAGATCCTACGAGCAGTACTTC
j_gene: TRBJ2-7
abundance: .
v_gene: TRBV27
d_gene: TRBD2

CDR3aa: CASPRQGDTEAFF
CDR3nt: TGTGCCAGCCCGAGACAGGGGGACACTGAAGCTTTCTTT
j_gene: TRBJ1-1
abundance: .
v_gene: TRBV18
d_gene: TRBD1

CDR3aa: CASSIEVRGIEAFF
CDR3nt: TGTGCCAGTAGTATAGAAGTCAGGGGAATTGAAGCTTTCTTT
j_gene: TRBJ1-1
abundance: .
v_gene: TRBV19
d_gene: .

CDR3aa: CASSPGVLAGVDEQYF
CDR3nt: TGCGCCAGCAGCCCAGGAGTCCTAGCGGGAGTAGACGAGCAGTACTTC
j_gene: TRBJ2-7
abundance: .
v_gene: TRBV4-3
d_gene: TRBD2

CDR3aa: CATSAAGGSYEQYF
CDR3nt: TGTGCCACCAGTGCGGCAGGGGGGTCCTACGAGCAGTACTTC
j_gene: TRBJ2-7
abundance: .
v_gene: TRBV24-1
d_gene: .

CDR3aa: CATSDLAGPYNEQFF
CDR3nt: TGTGCCACCAGTGATCTAGCGGGACCCTACAATGAGCAGTTCTTC
j_gene: TRBJ2-1
abundance: .
v_gene: TRBV24-1
d_gene: TRBD2

CDR3aa: CASTPRVLNTEAFF
CDR3nt: TGTGCCAGCACCCCCCGGGTGCTGAACACTGAAGCTTTCTTT
j_gene: TRBJ1-1
abundance: once
v_gene: TRBV6-5
d_gene: .

CDR3aa: CASSPHVEGSMQYF
CDR3nt: TGTGCCAGCTCACCACATGTAGAGGGATCTATGCAGTACTTC
j_gene: TRBJ2-7
abundance: once
v_gene: TRBV18
d_gene: .

CDR3aa: CASSGLLAGSPIEQYF
CDR3nt: TGTGCCAGCAGTGGGTTACTAGCGGGGTCCCCTATCGAGCAGTACTTC
j_gene: TRBJ2-7
abundance: .
v_gene: TRBV27
d_gene: TRBD2

CDR3aa: CATSDARQGWGQETQYF
CDR3nt: TGTGCCACCAGTGATGCACGACAGGGATGGGGGCAAGAGACCCAGTACTTC
j_gene: TRBJ2-5
abundance: .
v_gene: TRBV24-1
d_gene: TRBD1

CDR3aa: CASSQANTEAFF
CDR3nt: TGTGCCAGCAGCCAGGCAAACACTGAAGCTTTCTTT
j_gene: TRBJ1-1
abundance: .
v_gene: TRBV3-1/TRBV3-2
d_gene: .

CDR3aa: CAIQVASGNTIYF
CDR3nt: TGTGCCATACAGGTTGCCTCTGGAAACACCATATATTTT
j_gene: TRBJ1-3
abundance: .
v_gene: TRBV10-3
d_gene: .

CDR3aa: CASSLAPKDRGREQFF
CDR3nt: TGTGCCAGCAGCTTAGCCCCAAAGGACAGGGGCAGGGAGCAGTTCTTC
j_gene: TRBJ2-1
abundance: .
v_gene: TRBV11-3
d_gene: TRBD1

CDR3aa: CASSQYSQETQYF
CDR3nt: TGTGCCAGCAGCCAGTATAGCCAAGAGACCCAGTACTTC
j_gene: TRBJ2-5
abundance: .
v_gene: TRBV3-1/TRBV3-2
d_gene: .

CDR3aa: CASSFKPGQGASEQYF
CDR3nt: TGTGCCAGTAGCTTCAAGCCGGGACAGGGGGCTAGCGAGCAGTACTTC
j_gene: TRBJ2-7
abundance: .
v_gene: TRBV19
d_gene: TRBD1

CDR3aa: CASSFRRAAYEQYF
CDR3nt: TGTGCCAGCAGCTTTAGGAGGGCGGCCTACGAGCAGTACTTC
j_gene: TRBJ2-7
abundance: .
v_gene: TRBV7-9
d_gene: .

CDR3aa: CASSVGDSGRETQYF
CDR3nt: TGTGCCAGCAGCGTAGGTGATAGCGGGAGAGAGACCCAGTACTTC
j_gene: TRBJ2-5
abundance: .
v_gene: TRBV9
d_gene: TRBD2

CDR3aa: CASRENSGKVNEQFF
CDR3nt: TGTGCCAGCAGAGAAAATAGCGGGAAGGTCAATGAGCAGTTCTTC
j_gene: TRBJ2-1
abundance: few
v_gene: TRBV28
d_gene: TRBD2

CDR3aa: CASRRGSVETQYF
CDR3nt: TGTGCCAGCAGACGGGGGTCAGTAGAGACCCAGTACTTC
j_gene: TRBJ2-5
abundance: .
v_gene: TRBV28
d_gene: .

CDR3aa: CASSLRKRGAPNEQYF
CDR3nt: TGTGCCAGCAGTCTACGTAAGCGGGGGGCCCCTAACGAGCAGTACTTC
j_gene: TRBJ2-7
abundance: .
v_gene: TRBV28
d_gene: TRBD2

CDR3aa: CASSPGTGTNEKLFF
CDR3nt: TGTGCCAGCAGCCCCGGGACAGGCACTAATGAAAAACTGTTTTTT
j_gene: TRBJ1-4
abundance: .
v_gene: TRBV7-9
d_gene: TRBD1

CDR3aa: CASSLRQGAYEQYF
CDR3nt: TGTGCCAGCAGCCTTCGACAGGGGGCCTACGAGCAGTACTTC
j_gene: TRBJ2-7
abundance: .
v_gene: TRBV21-1
d_gene: .

CDR3aa: CASSEYISGTGNEKLFF
CDR3nt: TGTGCCAGCAGTGAATACATCTCCGGGACAGGGAATGAAAAACTGTTTTTT
j_gene: TRBJ1-4
abundance: .
v_gene: TRBV25-1
d_gene: TRBD1

CDR3aa: CASSVGSGRVGNEQFF
CDR3nt: TGTGCCAGCAGCGTCGGCAGCGGGAGGGTTGGGAATGAGCAGTTCTTC
j_gene: TRBJ2-1
abundance: .
v_gene: TRBV5-5
d_gene: TRBD2

CDR3aa: CASGRDTQVYSNQPQHF
CDR3nt: TGTGCCAGCGGAAGGGACACCCAAGTTTATAGCAATCAGCCCCAGCATTTT
j_gene: TRBJ1-5
abundance: .
v_gene: TRBV28
d_gene: .

CDR3aa: CASSWTAQETQYF
CDR3nt: TGTGCCAGCAGTTGGACAGCCCAAGAGACCCAGTACTTC
j_gene: TRBJ2-5
abundance: .
v_gene: TRBV27
d_gene: .

CDR3aa: CASSPQKQGFNQPQHF
CDR3nt: TGTGCCAGCAGTCCGCAAAAGCAGGGGTTTAATCAGCCCCAGCATTTT
j_gene: TRBJ1-5
abundance: .
v_gene: TRBV28
d_gene: .

CDR3aa: CASEGALNTIYF
CDR3nt: TGTGCCTCGGAGGGTGCTCTAAACACCATATATTTT
j_gene: TRBJ1-3
abundance: few
v_gene: TRBV6-6
d_gene: .

CDR3aa: CASSPSGGGIYGYTF
CDR3nt: TGTGCCAGCAGTCCCTCCGGGGGAGGGATTTATGGCTACACCTTC
j_gene: TRBJ1-2
abundance: once
v_gene: TRBV6-5
d_gene: .

CDR3aa: CASSDSSRGRGEQFF
CDR3nt: TGTGCCAGCAGTGACTCTAGCAGGGGGCGTGGTGAGCAGTTCTTC
j_gene: TRBJ2-1
abundance: .
v_gene: TRBV6-4
d_gene: TRBD1